This is a list of T cell receptor beta chains from one sample in a study of PD-1 blockade in classical Hodgkin lymphoma. This table comes from immunoSEQ multiplex PCR, and its TCRdb copy is limited to in-frame clones, with some not included. The repertoire holds about 41,000 clones, with roughly 80% as singletons. The material was peripheral blood mononuclear cells (PBMCs), obtained at baseline. All receptors come from a human donor with classical Hodgkin lymphoma. Both conserved end residues are part of each CDR3. The D gene is left open where the match is weak. Clone size is not always given. Where it is, it says once, few, many or a class for expanded clones.

D gene,V gene,J gene,clone size,CDR3 protein,CDR3 DNA
TRBD1,TRBV13,TRBJ1-2,once,CASSFRTGDYYGYTF,TGTGCCAGCAGCTTCAGGACAGGGGACTACTATGGCTACACCTTC
NA,TRBV30,TRBJ2-3,NA,CAWSVGQYTDTQYF,TGTGCCTGGAGTGTAGGGCAGTACACAGATACGCAGTATTTT
NA,TRBV29-1,TRBJ1-3,once,CSVEVGPAGNTIYF,TGCAGCGTTGAAGTAGGGCCAGCTGGAAACACCATATATTTT
NA,TRBV6-6,TRBJ2-5,NA,CASSYEYRETQYF,TGTGCCAGCAGTTACGAATATCGCGAGACCCAGTACTTC
TRBD2,TRBV10-1,TRBJ2-1,NA,CASSESRSGRIDEQFF,TGCGCCAGCAGTGAGTCCCGAAGCGGGAGAATAGATGAGCAGTTCTTC
NA,TRBV7-7,TRBJ2-3,once,CASSLGTGLSTDTQYF,TGTGCCAGCAGCTTAGGTACCGGACTAAGCACAGATACGCAGTATTTT
TRBD1,TRBV29-1,TRBJ2-1,NA,CSVEDKGQIKEYNEQFF,TGCAGCGTTGAAGATAAGGGACAGATAAAAGAATACAATGAGCAGTTCTTC
NA,TRBV6-5,TRBJ1-6,few,CASNTGWGRDSPLHF,TGTGCCAGCAACACAGGTTGGGGGCGGGATTCACCCCTCCACTTT
TRBD2,TRBV5-1,TRBJ2-7,once,CASSLGTSGGPYEQYF,TGCGCCAGCAGCCTGGGGACTAGCGGGGGACCATACGAGCAGTACTTC
NA,TRBV7-9,TRBJ2-7,NA,CASSPIGPWDYEQYF,TGTGCCAGCAGCCCCATCGGGCCCTGGGACTACGAGCAGTACTTC
TRBD1,TRBV5-8,TRBJ2-7,NA,CASSQTGGHHEQYF,TGTGCCAGCAGCCAGACAGGGGGGCACCACGAGCAGTACTTC
NA,TRBV4-3,TRBJ2-1,NA,CASSQEASPLSSYNEQFF,TGCGCCAGCAGCCAAGAAGCCAGCCCCCTGAGCTCCTACAATGAGCAGTTCTTC
TRBD2,TRBV11-3,TRBJ2-2,once,CASRASGNGGELFF,TGTGCCAGCAGGGCTAGCGGGAATGGCGGGGAGCTGTTTTTT
TRBD1,TRBV5-1,TRBJ1-2,NA,CASSLVWQGAGGYTF,TGCGCCAGCAGCTTGGTCTGGCAGGGGGCAGGTGGCTACACCTTC
NA,TRBV19,TRBJ2-6,NA,CASSVQNSGANVLTF,TGTGCCAGTAGTGTACAGAACTCTGGGGCCAACGTCCTGACTTTC
NA,TRBV6-6,TRBJ2-7,once,CASSYSTYEQYF,TGTGCCAGCAGTTACTCAACCTACGAGCAGTACTTC
NA,TRBV15,TRBJ2-7,NA,CATSRDLVERTYEQYF,TGTGCCACCAGCAGAGATTTGGTGGAAAGAACCTACGAGCAGTACTTC
TRBD1,TRBV5-1,TRBJ2-1,NA,CASRGRQGEINYNEQFF,TGCGCCAGCAGAGGGCGACAGGGTGAAATTAACTACAATGAGCAGTTCTTC
NA,TRBV7-8,TRBJ1-4,few,CASSLVQLLAGDEKLFF,TGTGCCAGCAGCTTAGTACAGTTATTAGCGGGGGATGAAAAACTGTTTTTT
NA,TRBV6-4,TRBJ1-2,NA,CASSDRGGYGYTF,TGTGCCAGCAGTGACAGGGGCGGCTATGGCTACACCTTC
NA,TRBV19,TRBJ1-4,medium-sized,CASSIGVATNEKLFF,TGTGCCAGTAGTATAGGTGTCGCAACTAATGAAAAACTGTTTTTT
TRBD1,TRBV2,TRBJ2-1,NA,CATLGTGPHEFF,TGTGCCACTCTAGGGACAGGCCCTCATGAGTTCTTC
NA,TRBV6-5,TRBJ2-7,few,CASSYGQSYEQYF,TGTGCCAGCAGTTATGGGCAGTCCTACGAGCAGTACTTC
NA,TRBV10-3,TRBJ1-3,NA,CAISERGGGRNTIYF,TGTGCCATCAGTGAACGGGGCGGAGGGAGAAACACCATATATTTT
NA,TRBV19,TRBJ1-4,NA,CASLQDNEKLFF,TGTGCCAGCCTACAGGATAATGAAAAACTGTTTTTT
NA,TRBV27,TRBJ1-5,few,CASSSRLEQDGNQPQHF,TGTGCCAGCAGCTCCAGGCTTGAGCAGGATGGCAATCAGCCCCAGCATTTT
TRBD1,TRBV4-1,TRBJ1-2,NA,CASSQDLRQGIYGYTF,TGCGCCAGCAGCCAAGATCTGAGACAGGGAATCTATGGCTACACCTTC
NA,TRBV6-5,TRBJ1-3,NA,CASSPRVGNTIYF,TGTGCCAGCAGTCCACGTGTCGGAAACACCATATATTTT
NA,TRBV4-1,TRBJ1-1,NA,CASSQDLTRARTEAFF,TGCGCCAGCAGCCAAGATCTCACCAGGGCGCGGACTGAAGCTTTCTTT
NA,TRBV27,TRBJ1-2,NA,CASRRQSGLQGYTF,TGTGCCAGCCGCCGACAGAGTGGACTTCAGGGCTACACCTTC
NA,TRBV7-9,TRBJ2-7,NA,CASSLAGEGEQYF,TGTGCCAGCAGCTTAGCGGGAGAAGGCGAGCAGTACTTC
NA,TRBV4-2,TRBJ2-1,NA,CASSPPPESSYNEQFF,TGTGCCAGCAGCCCTCCCCCAGAGAGCTCCTACAATGAGCAGTTCTTC
NA,TRBV19,TRBJ2-7,NA,CASSTRGYEQYF,TGTGCCAGTAGTACCAGGGGATACGAGCAGTACTTC
NA,TRBV23-1,TRBJ1-3,few,CASSRSTGNTIYF,TGCGCCAGCAGTCGGAGCACCGGAAACACCATATATTTT
TRBD1,TRBV29-1,TRBJ1-1,NA,CSAHRQGNTEAFF,TGCAGCGCTCACCGACAGGGAAACACTGAAGCTTTCTTT
NA,TRBV21-1,TRBJ1-5,NA,CASSKVDRRSNQPQHF,TGTGCCAGCAGCAAAGTGGACAGGAGAAGCAATCAGCCCCAGCATTTT
TRBD1,TRBV5-4,TRBJ1-2,NA,CASSSDRVYGYTF,TGTGCCAGCAGCTCCGACAGGGTGTATGGCTACACCTTC
NA,TRBV6-4,TRBJ2-2,once,CASSDSWGATGELFF,TGTGCCAGCAGTGACTCATGGGGGGCTACCGGGGAGCTGTTTTTT
NA,TRBV18,TRBJ2-2,NA,CASSPPNTPNTGELFF,TGTGCCAGCTCACCACCGAACACCCCGAACACCGGGGAGCTGTTTTTT
NA,TRBV7-4,TRBJ1-1,NA,CASSLWGRWGAFF,TGTGCCAGCAGCTTATGGGGACGTTGGGGTGCTTTCTTT
TRBD2,TRBV5-1,TRBJ2-3,NA,CASSARLAGVVSDTQYF,TGCGCCAGCAGCGCCCGACTAGCGGGAGTGGTCTCAGATACGCAGTATTTT
NA,TRBV11-3,TRBJ1-1,NA,CASSLGIDTEAFF,TGTGCCAGCAGCTTAGGGATAGACACTGAAGCTTTCTTT
NA,TRBV6-6,TRBJ2-7,NA,CASSLSSSSEQYF,TGTGCCAGCAGTTTGAGTAGCAGTTCCGAGCAGTACTTC
TRBD2,TRBV10-3,TRBJ2-7,once,CAISVSSGPSSYEQYF,TGTGCCATCAGTGTCTCTAGCGGGCCCAGCTCCTACGAGCAGTACTTC
NA,TRBV9,TRBJ2-7,NA,CASSVSPGYEQYF,TGTGCCAGCAGCGTATCTCCCGGCTACGAGCAGTACTTC
NA,TRBV19,TRBJ1-4,NA,CASRTGQLATNEKLFF,TGTGCCAGTAGAACAGGACAGCTTGCAACTAATGAAAAACTGTTTTTT
NA,TRBV7-6,TRBJ1-1,few,CASSLTKGVDTEAFF,TGTGCCAGCAGCTTAACGAAGGGGGTGGACACTGAAGCTTTCTTT
NA,TRBV6-1,TRBJ1-3,NA,CASSEYAAQLGNTIYF,TGTGCCAGCAGTGAATACGCCGCTCAACTGGGAAACACCATATATTTT
NA,TRBV5-6,TRBJ2-1,NA,CASSLVGGGTNEQFF,TGTGCCAGCAGCTTGGTCGGAGGGGGAACCAATGAGCAGTTCTTC
TRBD2,TRBV30,TRBJ2-1,NA,CAWSGGTAGTSVGYEQFF,TGTGCCTGGAGTGGCGGGACAGCCGGGACTAGCGTGGGCTATGAGCAGTTCTTC
NA,TRBV11-1,TRBJ2-2,NA,CASSPGGGGTGELFF,TGTGCCAGCAGCCCAGGGGGAGGTGGAACCGGGGAGCTGTTTTTT
TRBD1,TRBV7-9,TRBJ1-4,NA,CASSLVGTGASNEKLFF,TGTGCCAGCAGCTTAGTGGGGACAGGGGCGTCGAATGAAAAACTGTTTTTT
TRBD2,TRBV28,TRBJ2-3,NA,CASSTRTSGRAYTDTQYF,TGTGCCAGCAGCACCCGGACTAGCGGGAGGGCATACACAGATACGCAGTATTTT
NA,TRBV7-2,TRBJ2-3,few,CASSHRDWSTDTQYF,TGTGCCAGCAGCCACCGGGACTGGAGCACAGATACGCAGTATTTT
TRBD2,TRBV7-8,TRBJ2-1,NA,CASSPSGSSYNEQFF,TGTGCCAGCAGCCCTAGCGGTAGCTCCTACAATGAGCAGTTCTTC